This entry is about one T cell receptor (beta chain). Methods used by the authors: From reference gene primer amplification, estimates of nucleated cell counts were derived. Assay: immunoSEQ multiplex PCR; the TCRdb copy retains only in-frame clones and omits some. From that table come the V and J calls and clone size; the DNA was used to work out D and trimming. The sample contains 200,000 or so clones, 84% of which appear only once. The data stem from a study of blood T cell repertoires in COVID-19. Study as a whole: Sites across the United States, Italy and Spain contributed samples from acute and convalescent COVID-19. Sources were T cells, B-cell-depleted T cells, or PBMCs; the material itself was cDNA or gDNA.

The CDR3 sequence is 18 residues long. J was trimmed by 3 bases and V by 6 bases; bases with no gene match: 13. CDR1 and CDR2 from the germline V gene are MGHRA and YSYEKL. Material: peripheral blood. The clonotype was recovered from a woman aged 60 to 75 with acute or convalescent COVID-19. V and J are TRBV4-1 and TRBJ1-4, with TRBD1 identical over 10 bases. In nucleotides, the CDR3 is TGCGCCAGCAGTCCGGGACAGGGGATCGTCGCGGCTAATGAAAAACTGTTTTTT. Protein: CASSPGQGIVAANEKLFF.